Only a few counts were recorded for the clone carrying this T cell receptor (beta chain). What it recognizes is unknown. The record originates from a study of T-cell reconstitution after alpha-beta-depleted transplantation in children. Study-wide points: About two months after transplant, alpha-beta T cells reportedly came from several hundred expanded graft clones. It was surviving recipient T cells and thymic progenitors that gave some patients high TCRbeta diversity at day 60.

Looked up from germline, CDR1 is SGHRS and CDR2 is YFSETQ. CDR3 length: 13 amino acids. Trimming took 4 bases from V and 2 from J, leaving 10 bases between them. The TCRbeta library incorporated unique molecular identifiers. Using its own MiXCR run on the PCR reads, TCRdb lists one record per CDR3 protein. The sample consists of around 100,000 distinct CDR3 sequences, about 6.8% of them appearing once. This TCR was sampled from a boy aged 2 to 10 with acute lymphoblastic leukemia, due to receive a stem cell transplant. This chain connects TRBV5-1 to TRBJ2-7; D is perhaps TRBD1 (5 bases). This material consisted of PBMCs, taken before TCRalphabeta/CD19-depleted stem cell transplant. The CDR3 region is CASSPTGTYEQYF. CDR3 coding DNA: TGCGCCAGCAGCCCTACAGGTACCTACGAGCAGTACTTC.